The 13 T cell receptor beta chains given below trace back to one sample, sequenced in a study of T-cell memory formation after mild COVID-19. Via MiXCR, TCRdb re-called the 5' RACE reads, giving one row per CDR3 protein. The table shows about 130,000 distinct CDR3 sequences, with about 18% occurring only once. Material for sequencing was PBMCs or a T cell subset sorted from them (not recorded which). Source of these receptors: a man aged 18 to 35 who had mild COVID-19 (a few samples of this study predate the infection). Cell type and time point are not known.

The CDR3 DNA sequence: TGCAGTGCTATTTCGGGACAGGGGGCGCGGGGCCAAGAGACCCAGTACTTC. This codes for CSAISGQGARGQETQYF. The rearrangement links TRBV20-1 to TRBJ2-5; 12 bases fit TRBD1. Trimming took 4 bases from V and 1 from J; bases not matched to a gene: 10. CDR3 size: 17 residues. CDR1 is DFQATT, CDR2 SNEGSKA, per germline (reference sequence).

This chain connects TRBV15 to TRBJ2-7; 12 nucleotides line up with TRBD1. The V and J ends lost 5 bases and 4 bases, in that order; junction bases with no gene match: 9. The germline CDR1 and CDR2 sequences are LNHNV and YYDKDF (reference sequence). The CDR3 spans 16 residues. CDR3 DNA sequence: TGTGCCACCAGCGCGTACCGGGACAGGGGGCGGTACGAGCAGTACTTC. Its protein is CATSAYRDRGRYEQYF.

This sequence joins TRBV7-2 and TRBJ2-2, with TRBD2 matching over 8 bases. Trimming cost V 1 base and J 6 bases; bases outside gene matches: 4. CDR3 length: 15 amino acids. CDR1 is SGHTA, CDR2 FQGNSA, per germline. This CDR3 is CASSLGSGIPGELFF. The CDR3 DNA follows: TGTGCCAGCAGCTTAGGTAGCGGGATTCCCGGGGAGCTGTTTTTT.

In its sample, this clonotype was seen many times. The chain couples TRBV4-3 to TRBJ2-1; no clear D gene. V lost 0 bases, J lost 4 bases, and 4 bases lay in between. CDR1 is LGHNA and CDR2 is YSLEER in the germline V gene. CDR3 length: 13 residues. CDR3 nucleotides: TGCGCCAGCAGCCAAGAAAGGTACAATGAGCAGTTCTTC. This gives the protein CASSQERYNEQFF.

This chain connects TRBV20-1 to TRBJ2-7; D might be TRBD2 (6 bases). Germline-derived CDR1 and CDR2 are DFQATT and SNEGSKA (reference sequence). The CDR3 covers 15 residues. V lost 4 bases, J lost 3 bases, and 19 bases lay in between. The CDR3 region has the DNA TGCAGTGCTACCCCCATTATTGGGGGGATCTACGAGCAGTACTTC. Residues: CSATPIIGGIYEQYF.

This clonotype occurred a few times. The chain couples TRBV12-3 or TRBV12-4 to TRBJ2-7, with 7 positions matching TRBD1. The junction had 10 bases not matched to a gene; V was cut back by 3 bases and J by 2 bases. This CDR3 is built from 16 residues. The CDR3 reads CASSFGAGTETYEQYF. The CDR3 bases are TGTGCCAGCAGTTTTGGAGCAGGGACAGAGACCTACGAGCAGTACTTC.

There are many counts of this clonotype. V gene TRBV5-1 combines with J gene TRBJ2-5, with 13 nucleotides matching TRBD2. In germline, CDR1 is SGHRS, CDR2 YFSETQ. The CDR3 is 16 amino acids. V shed 4 bases and J 1 base; nucleotides not matched to a gene: 4. The CDR3 DNA is TGCGCCAGCAGCCCCGGGACTAGCGGGGCCCAAGAGACCCAGTACTTC. It specifies CASSPGTSGAQETQYF.

The chain recombines TRBV7-2 with TRBJ2-3, with 10 bases aligning to TRBD2. The germline CDR1 and CDR2 sequences are SGHTA and FQGNSA. CDR3 size: 16 residues. Trimming cost V 6 bases and J 1 base; bases outside gene matches: 7. CDR3 loop: CASSRSGGAGTDTQYF. CDR3 nucleotides: TGTGCCAGCAGTCGAAGCGGGGGGGCGGGCACAGATACGCAGTATTTT.

In its sample, this clonotype was seen many times. The genes are TRBV5-1 and TRBJ2-3; 7 nucleotides match TRBD2. V was pared by 4 bases and J by 4 bases, with 6 bases of the junction left unmatched. The CDR3 has 14 amino acids. The V gene's germline CDR1 is SGHRS and CDR2 YFSETQ. CDR3 protein: CASSMGAGPDTQYF. The CDR3 nucleotides read TGCGCCAGCAGCATGGGAGCGGGGCCAGATACGCAGTATTTT.

This chain uses TRBV5-6 with TRBJ2-7, with D uncertain. This CDR3 has 12 amino acids. Germline loops: CDR1 SGHDT, CDR2 YYEEEE. V gave up 3 bases and J gave up 4 bases, with 8 bases separating them. DNA of the CDR3: TGTGCCAGCAGCTGGCAGACATACGAGCAGTACTTC. It translates to CASSWQTYEQYF.

The table lists this clonotype with a few counts. The genes are TRBV6-2 or TRBV6-3 and TRBJ2-7; D is undetermined. CDR1 is MNHEY, CDR2 SVGEGT, per germline. There are 13 residues in the CDR3. V was clipped by 2 bases and J by 6 bases, with 11 bases between them. CDR3 region: CASSYRSTFEQYV. The DNA of the CDR3 is TGTGCCAGCAGTTACCGGTCGACTTTCGAGCAGTACGTC.

This sequence joins TRBV5-1 and TRBJ1-1; a possible D gene is TRBD1 (5 bases). Between the trimmed V and J ends, which lost 0 bases and 8 bases, there was a span of 17 bases. This CDR3 comprises 15 residues. Germline V gene sequence: CDR1 SGHRS, CDR2 YFSETQ. Here the CDR3 DNA reads TGCGCCAGCAGCTTGGAGTTTTGGCAGGGTCCCGAAGCTTTCTTT. Encoded protein: CASSLEFWQGPEAFF.

The genes are TRBV7-9 and TRBJ1-6; no firm D call. V shed 1 base and J shed 9 bases, with 10 bases lying between them. The CDR3 has 14 amino acids. Germline V lookup: CDR1 SEHNR, CDR2 FQNEAQ (reference sequence). The CDR3 loop reads CASSLGNVLSPLHF. The CDR3 DNA follows: TGTGCCAGCAGCTTAGGGAACGTCCTTTCACCCCTCCACTTT.